These 5 T cell receptor beta chains were all obtained from the same sample, sequenced in a study of CD8 T cells in Susac syndrome. An input of roughly 0.5 to 1 ug of RNA was subjected to reverse transcription using random hexamers. TCRdb analysed the immunoSEQ multiplex PCR reads with MiXCR anew, one entry per CDR3 protein. The sample consists of approximately 180,000 distinct CDR3 sequences, 85% to 95% of them appearing once. The source material was CD4+ T cells from PBMCs. The origin of the receptors is a human donor with Susac syndrome.

This chain links TRBV30 with TRBJ1-2, with a possible D match to TRBD1 (5 bases). Germline V lookup: CDR1 GTSNPN, CDR2 SVGIG (reference sequence). V lost 0 bases to trimming and J lost 0 bases, with 11 bases between them. The CDR3 sequence is 15 residues long. CDR3 bases: TGTGCCTGGAGTGTACCGGGGGGATCTAACTATGGCTACACCTTC. Amino acids: CAWSVPGGSNYGYTF.

The rearrangement uses TRBV5-1 and TRBJ2-6, with no clear D. Trimming took 0 bases from V and 0 from J, leaving 10 bases between them. The germline V gene encodes CDR1 SGHRS and CDR2 YFSETQ. The CDR3 spans 17 residues. As DNA, the CDR3 is TGCGCCAGCAGCTTGGAGGTGGTAAGCTCTGGGGCCAACGTCCTGACTTTC. Protein product: CASSLEVVSSGANVLTF. The whole variable domain, filled in from reference TRBV5-1 and TRBJ2-6, reads KAGVTQTPRYLIKTRGQQVTLSCSPISGHRSVSWYQQTPGQGLQFLFEYFSETQRNKGNFPGRFSGRQFSNSRSEMNVSTLELGDSALYLCASSLEVVSSGANVLTFGAGSRLTVL.

V is TRBV6-1 and J is TRBJ2-1; 7 bases fit TRBD2. Germline V gives CDR1 MNHNS, CDR2 SASEGT. J lost 10 bases, V lost 5 bases, and 11 bases had no gene match. CDR3 length: 14 residues. The CDR3 loop reads CASSRGTSGEEQFF. CDR3 DNA: TGTGCCAGCAGTAGGGGAACAAGCGGGGAGGAGCAGTTCTTC.

This chain uses TRBV18 with TRBJ1-2; D is uncertain. With 4 bases removed from V and 3 bases from J, the gap between germline ends came to 12 bases. Germline-derived CDR1 and CDR2 are KGHSH and LQKENI. The CDR3 loop spans 14 amino acids. The CDR3 is CASSLGVGHYGYTF. The CDR3 DNA is TGTGCCAGCTCACTCGGGGTAGGCCACTATGGCTACACCTTC.

CDR3 coding DNA: TGTGCCAGCAGCTCGGGCCTGCCCGGGGAGCTGTTTTTT. Its protein product is CASSSGLPGELFF. The rearrangement links TRBV6-1 to TRBJ2-2; D ambiguous. Per germline, CDR1 MNHNS and CDR2 SASEGT. Between the trimmed V and J ends, which lost 6 bases and 6 bases, there was a span of 11 bases. This CDR3 has 13 amino acids.